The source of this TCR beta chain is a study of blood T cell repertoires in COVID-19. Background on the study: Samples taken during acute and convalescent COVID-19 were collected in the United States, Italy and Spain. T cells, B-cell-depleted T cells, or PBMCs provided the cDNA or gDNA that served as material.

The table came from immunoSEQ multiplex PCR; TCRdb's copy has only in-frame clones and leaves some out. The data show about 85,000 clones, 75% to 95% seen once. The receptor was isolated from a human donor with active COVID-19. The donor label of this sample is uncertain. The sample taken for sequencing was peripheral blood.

CDR3 nucleotides: TGTGCCAGCAGTTCGACTCTGCGGGGACAGGCGATCTCCTACGAGCAGTACTTC. Amino acids: CASSSTLRGQAISYEQYF. The chain carries TRBV27 and TRBJ2-7; TRBD1 matches at 8 bases. Per germline, CDR1 MNHEY and CDR2 SMNVEV (reference sequence). The CDR3 totals 18 residues. Trimming took 4 bases from V and 0 from J; bases not matched to a gene: 14.